Below are 21 T cell receptor beta chains sequenced from a single sample in a study of blood T cell repertoires in COVID-19 (dated by TCRdb to 2018 to 2020). Libraries were constructed by the immunoSEQ multiplex PCR assay. TCRdb retrieved this table from immuneACCESS and kept in-frame rearrangements only. Not all clones are present; in checked studies, unresolved V genes account for under half, and no reason is known for the remainder. The sample table shows over 100,000 clones, and 82% are seen once. The top ten hold about 4.2% of the sample. The sequenced sample was peripheral blood. These receptors were obtained from a woman aged 70 to 79 with acute or convalescent COVID-19.

The table lists this clone with a few counts. The chain links TRBV6-5 to TRBJ1-5, with 7 bases identical to TRBD1. CDR3 length: 14 residues. Per germline, CDR1 MNHEY and CDR2 SVGAGI. V was clipped by 10 bases and J by 7 bases; unmatched bases: 13. CDR3 in amino acids: CATGPTGDVQPQHF. The CDR3 nucleotides are TGTGCCACCGGTCCTACAGGGGACGTGCAGCCCCAGCATTTT.

A word on this clone: The same CDR3 arises from other DNA sequences in this sample as well. The chain uses TRBV7-2 and TRBJ1-5, with 7 positions matching TRBD1. V was pared by 6 bases and J by 3 bases, with 5 bases of the junction left unmatched. The V gene's germline CDR1 is SGHTA and CDR2 FQGNSA. The CDR3 consists of 14 residues. The CDR3, as DNA: TGTGCCAGCAGTACAGGGACAGACAATCAGCCCCAGCATTTT. Its translation: CASSTGTDNQPQHF.

CDR3: CASRWNGDTEAFF. As DNA, the CDR3 is TGTGCCAGCAGATGGAACGGAGACACTGAAGCTTTCTTT. The gene calls are TRBV2 and TRBJ1-1; D remains ambiguous. The CDR3 runs 13 residues. CDR1 SNHLY and CDR2 FYNNEI come from the germline V gene. V lost 6 bases and J 3 bases, leaving 11 bases between the germline ends.

The J gene is TRBJ1-2, the V gene TRBV6-6; no firm D call. Trimming removed 6 bases at V and 13 bases at J, with 27 bases between. This CDR3 spans 15 amino acids. In germline, CDR1 is MNHNY, CDR2 SVGAGI (reference sequence). The CDR3 bases are TGTGCCAGCAGCCCTGTCGAGACCGGTGACTACCGGGGCACCTTC. It codes for CASSPVETGDYRGTF.

The chain joins TRBV4-1 to TRBJ2-7; the match to TRBD1 covers 7 bases. V gave up 0 bases and J gave up 3 bases; unmatched junction bases: 5. CDR3 length: 15 residues. Germline V lookup: CDR1 MGHRA, CDR2 YSYEKL. This chain's CDR3 is CASSQDVRGNYEQYF. For the CDR3, the DNA is TGCGCCAGCAGCCAAGATGTCAGGGGGAACTACGAGCAGTACTTC.

The J gene is TRBJ1-2, the V gene TRBV30; D gene uncertain. Germline CDR1 reads GTSNPN; CDR2 reads SVGIG (reference sequence). The V gene lost 6 bases and the J gene lost 1 base, with 12 bases spanning the gap. This CDR3 has 13 residues. CDR3 sequence: CACTPTLNYGYTF. CDR3 sequence (DNA): TGTGCCTGTACACCAACGCTTAACTATGGCTACACCTTC.

The rearrangement links TRBV3-1 (or the pseudogene TRBV3-2) to TRBJ2-7; D uncertain. Trimming pared 2 bases from V and 2 bases from J, leaving 10 bases between. In germline, CDR1 is LGHDT, CDR2 YNNKEL (reference sequence). The CDR3 is 14 residues long. In DNA, the CDR3 is TGTGCCAGCAGCCAATGGGCCAGACCCTACGAGCAGTACTTC. Protein: CASSQWARPYEQYF.

The chain combines TRBV7-2 with TRBJ1-5, with D unclear. Trimming shortened V by 2 bases and J by 3 bases, and 8 bases separated the two germline ends. CDR3 length equals 14 residues. The germline V gene has CDR1 SGHTA and CDR2 FQGNSA. In DNA, the CDR3 is TGTGCCAGCAGCTTATCCGGGTTCAATCAGCCCCAGCATTTT. Its protein is CASSLSGFNQPQHF.

The CDR3 reads CASSTKSTAFYGYTF. CDR3 nucleotide sequence: TGTGCCAGCAGTACGAAATCGACAGCCTTTTATGGCTACACCTTC. This chain links TRBV27 with TRBJ1-2, with D possibly being TRBD1 (5 bases). There are 15 residues in the CDR3. V lost 5 bases, J lost 5 bases, and 18 bases lay in between. CDR1 MNHEY and CDR2 SMNVEV come from the germline V gene (reference sequence).

The rearrangement links TRBV4-1 to TRBJ1-2; 7 bases map to TRBD1. CDR3 length: 15 residues. Germline trimming cut 1 base from V and 6 bases from J; bases unmatched to any gene: 8. The germline V gene encodes CDR1 MGHRA and CDR2 YSYEKL. CDR3 loop: CASSQARQGSDGYTF. DNA for the CDR3: TGCGCCAGCAGCCAAGCCCGACAGGGTTCGGATGGCTACACCTTC.

The chain employs TRBV11-3 and TRBJ1-5; perhaps TRBD1 as D (5 bases). CDR1 is SGHNT, CDR2 YENEEA, per germline. Trimming removed 3 bases at V and 5 bases at J, with 8 bases between. This CDR3 is 13 amino acids long. The CDR3 is CASSLGEDQPQHF. The CDR3 DNA is TGTGCCAGCAGCTTGGGGGAGGATCAGCCCCAGCATTTT. Variable domain in full (rest from reference TRBV11-3 and TRBJ1-5): EAGVVQSPRYKIIEKKQPVAFWCNPISGHNTLYWYLQNLGQGPELLIRYENEEAVDDSQLPKDRFSAERLKGVDSTLKIQPAELGDSAVYLCASSLGEDQPQHFGDGTRLSIL.

The rearrangement links TRBV3-1 (or the pseudogene TRBV3-2) to TRBJ2-2; no clear D gene. The CDR3 is made up of 15 amino acids. V was trimmed by 2 bases and J by 8 bases, leaving 15 bases between them. Per the germline V gene, CDR1 is LGHDT and CDR2 is YNNKEL (reference sequence). This CDR3 is CASSQSPRRRGELFF. Here the CDR3 DNA reads TGTGCCAGCAGCCAAAGCCCTCGGAGACGGGGGGAGCTGTTTTTT.

This clone has just one count. The gene calls are TRBV29-1 and TRBJ1-1; D is uncertain. This CDR3 region has 12 residues. Looked up from germline, CDR1 is SQVTM and CDR2 is ANQGSEA. Trimming stripped 7 bases from V and 4 bases from J, with 13 bases between. The CDR3 DNA is TGCAGCGCCCGGCCTGGGCGCACTGAAGCTTTCTTT. Its translation: CSARPGRTEAFF.

The V gene is TRBV29-1, the J gene TRBJ1-3; no definite D call. Germline V gives CDR1 SQVTM, CDR2 ANQGSEA. V dropped 4 bases and J dropped 0 bases, with 4 bases sitting between them. The CDR3 is made up of 12 amino acids. The CDR3, as DNA: TGCAGCGTTGCCTACTCTGGAAACACCATATATTTT. Its protein product is CSVAYSGNTIYF.

The gene calls are TRBV5-6 and TRBJ2-1; D might be TRBD1 (5 bases). V was trimmed by 3 bases and J by 10 bases, leaving 20 bases between them. The germline V gene has CDR1 SGHDT and CDR2 YYEEEE. The CDR3 is made up of 15 amino acids. DNA of the CDR3: TGTGCCAGCAGCTGGCGGACCCCCAGGGCCCGGGAGCAGTTCTTC. It encodes CASSWRTPRAREQFF.

The chain joins TRBV19 to TRBJ1-2; weak D call: TRBD1 (6 bases). Germline loops: CDR1 LNHDA, CDR2 SQIVND (reference sequence). The CDR3 spans 13 residues. V was pared by 6 bases and J by 1 base, with 9 bases between. The CDR3 bases are TGTGCCAGTAGGTCGACAGGTAACTATGGCTACACCTTC. It translates to CASRSTGNYGYTF.

The genes are TRBV28 and TRBJ1-5, with D unclear. Germline values: CDR1 MDHEN, CDR2 SYDVKM. This CDR3 has 12 residues. V was shortened by 1 base and J by 11 bases, with 9 bases between the two germline ends. CDR3 residues: CASSLSAQAQHF. The CDR3 bases are TGTGCCAGCAGTTTATCCGCCCAGGCCCAGCATTTT. Together with reference TRBV28 and TRBJ1-5, the CDR3 gives the full variable domain: DVKVTQSSRYLVKRTGEKVFLECVQDMDHENMFWYRQDPGLGLRLIYFSYDVKMKEKGDIPEGYSVSREKKERFSLILESASTNQTSMYLCASSLSAQAQHFGDGTRLSIL.

V usage is TRBV6-5 and J usage is TRBJ1-3, with 8 bases aligning to TRBD1. J lost 4 bases, V lost 8 bases, and 7 bases had no gene match. The CDR3 length is 14 residues. Germline CDR1 and CDR2: MNHEY and SVGAGI. In nucleotides, the CDR3 is TGTGCCAGCGGAAGGACAGGGCAAGGAAACACCATATATTTT. This sequence encodes CASGRTGQGNTIYF.

In this sample, this clone turned up once. The rearrangement links TRBV27 to TRBJ1-6; the D gene is possibly TRBD1 (6 bases). The V end lost 4 bases, the J end lost 6 bases, and 13 bases lay between the germline ends. This CDR3 comprises 15 residues. Germline CDR1 and CDR2: MNHEY and SMNVEV (reference sequence). The CDR3 coding sequence is TGTGCCAGCAGTTCGGACAGAATTCCTAATTCACCCCTCCACTTT. Residues: CASSSDRIPNSPLHF.

This chain connects TRBV13 to TRBJ1-5, with D perhaps TRBD1 (5 bases). V was trimmed by 0 bases and J by 5 bases, leaving 11 bases between them. The CDR3 consists of 15 residues. Germline CDR1 and CDR2: PRHDT and FYEKMQ (reference sequence). CDR3 sequence (DNA): TGTGCCAGCAGCTTAGGCGCAGGGAAATATCAGCCCCAGCATTTT. It is translated as CASSLGAGKYQPQHF.

This chain links TRBV5-1 with TRBJ1-2, with TRBD1 matching over 7 bases. This CDR3 contains 14 residues. The V gene's germline CDR1 is SGHRS and CDR2 YFSETQ. The trim removed 2 bases at V and 6 bases at J, leaving 7 bases unmatched. The DNA of the CDR3 is TGCGCCAGCAGCTTCAGGACAGGACCCGATGGCTACACCTTC. Its protein product is CASSFRTGPDGYTF.